The rows below give T cell receptor beta chains drawn from one sample of a study of T cell responses to AZD1222 COVID-19 vaccine. Profiled with immunoSEQ multiplex PCR; TCRdb holds only in-frame clones, not every one. The sample contains fewer than 140,000 clones, about 90% of which appear only once. Sequencing was performed on peripheral blood, taken 28 days after the second AZD1222 dose. These receptors were obtained from an adult who received the AZD1222 COVID-19 vaccine. Each CDR3 is given with its conserved first and last residue. The order of the fields is D gene, clone size, J gene, V gene, CDR3 protein, CDR3 DNA. The D gene is left open where the match is weak. The size entry is marked missing in some rows and otherwise reads once, few, many or a size class.

- - TRBJ1-5 TRBV3-1/TRBV3-2 CASSQGVPSNQPQHF TGTGCCAGCAGCCAAGGCGTGCCTAGCAATCAGCCCCAGCATTTT
TRBD1 - TRBJ1-4 TRBV7-8 CASSLVEPDRVHEKLFF TGTGCCAGCAGCTTAGTCGAGCCGGACAGGGTCCACGAAAAACTGTTTTTT
- - TRBJ1-5 TRBV28 CASSLWGPSPQHF TGTGCCAGCAGTTTATGGGGGCCGTCCCCCCAGCATTTT
- - TRBJ2-2 TRBV4-1 CASSQIGAEAGELFF TGCGCCAGCAGCCAGATAGGGGCTGAGGCCGGGGAGCTGTTTTTT
- - TRBJ1-1 TRBV5-5 CASTLAVGGITEAFF TGTGCCAGCACCTTGGCGGTGGGCGGGATTACTGAAGCTTTCTTT
- many TRBJ1-5 TRBV7-3 CASSLRGSGNYHQPQHF TGTGCCAGCAGCTTAAGGGGGTCAGGGAACTATCATCAGCCCCAGCATTTT
- - TRBJ1-1 TRBV7-2 CASSLAAPNTEAFF TGTGCCAGCAGCTTAGCCGCCCCGAACACTGAAGCTTTCTTT
TRBD2 - TRBJ2-1 TRBV6-1 CASSAEVAGGINEQFF TGTGCCAGCAGTGCAGAAGTAGCGGGAGGAATCAATGAGCAGTTCTTC
- - TRBJ2-1 TRBV10-3 CAISESLGLGNEQFF TGTGCCATCAGTGAGTCGCTGGGGTTGGGAAATGAGCAGTTCTTC
- - TRBJ2-5 TRBV28 CASSLGETQYF TGTGCCAGCAGTTTGGGTGAGACCCAGTACTTC
- - TRBJ1-1 TRBV6-5 CASSSSLTEAFF TGTGCCAGCAGTTCCTCTCTGACTGAAGCTTTCTTT
- - TRBJ2-3 TRBV20-1 CSASGQTTDTQYF TGCAGTGCTAGTGGGCAGACAACAGATACGCAGTATTTT
- once TRBJ2-2 TRBV6-5 CASQNTNTGELFF TGTGCCAGTCAGAATACGAACACCGGGGAGCTGTTTTTT
TRBD1 - TRBJ2-3 TRBV7-2 CASSSQGVIGDTQYF TGTGCCAGCAGCTCACAGGGGGTTATTGGAGATACGCAGTATTTT
- - TRBJ2-4 TRBV19 CASSIADGKLNIQYF TGTGCCAGTAGTATAGCGGACGGCAAATTAAACATTCAGTACTTC
- - TRBJ1-5 TRBV6-6 CASSGSNQPQHF TGTGCCAGCAGTGGTAGCAATCAGCCCCAGCATTTT
TRBD1 - TRBJ2-7 TRBV19 CASSISPMGQSYEQYF TGTGCCAGTAGTATTAGCCCAATGGGACAGTCCTACGAGCAGTACTTC
- - TRBJ2-5 TRBV2 CASSELRETQYF TGTGCCAGCAGTGAACTCCGCGAGACCCAGTACTTC
- - TRBJ1-1 TRBV7-9 CASSLASKTGNTEAFF TGTGCCAGCAGCTTAGCCTCCAAAACAGGAAACACTGAAGCTTTCTTT
- - TRBJ1-6 TRBV5-1 CASSLEAQYNSPLHF TGCGCCAGCAGCTTGGAGGCCCAGTATAATTCACCCCTCCACTTT
- many TRBJ1-2 TRBV3-1/TRBV3-2 CASSRQGSYGYTF TGTGCCAGCAGCCGGCAGGGAAGCTATGGCTACACCTTC
TRBD1 few TRBJ2-7 TRBV5-1 CASSLQGASHEQYF TGCGCCAGCAGCTTACAGGGGGCGTCCCACGAGCAGTACTTC
- - TRBJ1-6 TRBV10-2 CASSGRVESPLHF TGCGCCAGCAGTGGCAGGGTGGAGTCACCCCTCCACTTT
- - TRBJ1-6 TRBV3-1/TRBV3-2 CASSQVRGQMGPLHF TGTGCCAGCAGCCAAGTCCGGGGGCAAATGGGACCCCTCCACTTT
TRBD1 - TRBJ1-2 TRBV25-1 CASSEPLTGKDGYTF TGTGCCAGCAGTGAACCCCTGACAGGGAAGGATGGCTACACCTTC
- - TRBJ2-2 TRBV2 CASKYAHTGELFF TGTGCCAGCAAATATGCTCACACCGGGGAGCTGTTTTTT
TRBD2 - TRBJ2-3 TRBV10-3 CAMGLAGDTQYF TGTGCCATGGGACTAGCGGGAGATACGCAGTATTTT
TRBD1 - TRBJ2-7 TRBV7-9 CASSLEPQGQVTYEQYF TGTGCCAGCAGCTTAGAACCGCAGGGACAGGTCACCTACGAGCAGTACTTC
TRBD1 - TRBJ2-1 TRBV19 CASSIAGQGAVFF TGTGCCAGTAGTATCGCCGGACAGGGGGCTGTGTTCTTC
- - TRBJ2-3 TRBV6-5 CASSYSRASTDTQYF TGTGCCAGCAGTTACTCGAGGGCCAGCACAGATACGCAGTATTTT
- once TRBJ1-1 TRBV18 CASSPILGGAFF TGTGCCAGCTCACCTATCCTGGGTGGTGCTTTCTTT
TRBD1 - TRBJ2-5 TRBV7-3 CASSLEGAKETQYF TGTGCCAGCAGCTTAGAGGGGGCTAAAGAGACCCAGTACTTC
TRBD1 once TRBJ1-2 TRBV9 CASTPSGTDYGYTF TGTGCCAGCACCCCGTCCGGGACAGACTATGGCTACACCTTC
TRBD2 - TRBJ2-1 TRBV19 CASSILGWQAGSRSYNEQFF TGTGCCAGTAGTATTCTAGGTTGGCAAGCGGGATCGCGCTCCTACAATGAGCAGTTCTTC
- - TRBJ2-7 TRBV7-3 CASSLIGGQEYEQYF TGTGCCAGCAGCTTAATCGGGGGCCAAGAGTACGAGCAGTACTTC
- - TRBJ1-1 TRBV4-3 CASSQEAGRAFQDTEAFF TGCGCCAGCAGCCAAGAGGCGGGCAGGGCTTTTCAGGACACTGAAGCTTTCTTT
- - TRBJ2-2 TRBV18 CASSPLGVGRTAGELFF TGTGCCAGCTCACCACTTGGGGTCGGTCGGACGGCCGGGGAGCTGTTTTTT
- - TRBJ1-5 TRBV4-2 CASSQDNGGGQPQHF TGTGCCAGCAGCCAAGATAATGGGGGCGGTCAGCCCCAGCATTTT
TRBD2 - TRBJ2-2 TRBV30 CAWSRGLAATGELFF TGTGCCTGGTCCCGAGGACTAGCGGCCACCGGGGAGCTGTTTTTT
TRBD2 few TRBJ2-1 TRBV4-2 CASSQGTLAGGTNEQFF TGTGCCAGCAGCCAAGGGACCCTAGCGGGGGGGACCAATGAGCAGTTCTTC
TRBD1 - TRBJ1-5 TRBV12-5 CASAQGNKPTQHF TGTGCTAGTGCACAGGGGAACAAGCCTACGCAGCATTTT
TRBD2 - TRBJ2-7 TRBV6-5 CASSYSLAGGFFEQYF TGTGCCAGCAGTTACTCACTAGCGGGGGGATTTTTCGAGCAGTACTTC
- - TRBJ2-2 TRBV12-3/TRBV12-4 CASSLLQTGELFF TGTGCCAGCAGTTTACTCCAAACCGGGGAGCTGTTTTTT
- - TRBJ2-5 TRBV5-1 CAPPNSAGTQYF TGCGCCCCTCCAAACAGCGCGGGGACCCAGTACTTC